This T cell receptor (beta chain) was identified in a study of T cell responses to AZD1222 COVID-19 vaccine. CDR3 length: 17 residues. V dropped 4 bases and J dropped 4; count of bases not matched to a gene: 12. CDR1 is SGHVS, CDR2 FQNEAQ, per germline. The study, taken as a whole, reports: It was only after the peak T cell response that any repertoires were sampled. Seropositivity was recorded at baseline in only 6 or 7 AZD1222 recipients. Clonal diversity may have been underestimated, and the donors were mostly white British, with more females than males. Two doses of AZD1222 preceded a rise in Spike-specific TCR breadth and depth.

As to this clone: What it binds is unknown.

Libraries were prepared by immunoSEQ multiplex PCR; TCRdb keeps only in-frame clonotypes and omits some of them. The sample consists of under 150,000 clones, roughly 92% of them appearing once. The origin of this receptor is an adult who received the AZD1222 COVID-19 vaccine. V usage is TRBV7-8 and J usage is TRBJ1-4, with 7 bases lining up with TRBD1. The sequencing used peripheral blood, collected 28 days after the second AZD1222 dose. CDR3 in amino acids: CASSSIGWDSYNEKLFF. The CDR3 nucleotides are TGTGCCAGCAGCTCGATTGGGTGGGACAGTTATAATGAAAAACTGTTTTTT.